This TCR beta chain comes out of a study of blood T cells in healthy people across ages. This CDR3 spans 15 amino acids. V dropped 7 bases and J dropped 7 bases, with 22 bases sitting between them. Germline CDR1 and CDR2: SEHNR and FQNEAQ (reference sequence). Combining a sample-barcoded 5' primer with a J-beta primer mix, a second PCR ran for roughly 7 to 11 cycles. Through a template-switch adaptor with 12 random nucleotides, each cDNA molecule received a tag. From each sample, at least 3 million paired-end reads containing CDR3 were obtained. Via MiXCR, TCRdb re-called the 5' RACE reads, giving one row per CDR3 protein. The data hold 600,000 or so distinct CDR3 sequences, with 40% to 50% observed a single time.

The material sequenced was blood. The chain joins TRBV7-9 to TRBJ1-1; D is perhaps TRBD1 (5 bases). This clonotype was sampled from a man at least 80 years old in good health. CDR3 in amino acids: CASTLTVREAFEAFF. DNA of the CDR3: TGTGCCAGCACACTGACAGTCAGGGAGGCCTTTGAAGCTTTCTTT.